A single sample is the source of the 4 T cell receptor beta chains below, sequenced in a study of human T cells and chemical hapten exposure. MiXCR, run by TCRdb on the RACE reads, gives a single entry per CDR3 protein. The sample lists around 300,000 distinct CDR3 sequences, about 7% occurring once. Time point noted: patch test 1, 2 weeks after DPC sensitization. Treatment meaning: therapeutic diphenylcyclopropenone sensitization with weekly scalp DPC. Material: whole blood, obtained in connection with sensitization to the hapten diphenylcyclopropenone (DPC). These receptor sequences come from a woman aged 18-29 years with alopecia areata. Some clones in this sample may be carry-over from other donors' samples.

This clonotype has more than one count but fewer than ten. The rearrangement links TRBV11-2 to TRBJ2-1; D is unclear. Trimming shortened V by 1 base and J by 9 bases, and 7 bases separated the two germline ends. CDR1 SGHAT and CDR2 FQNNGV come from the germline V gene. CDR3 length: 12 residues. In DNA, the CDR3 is TGTGCCAGCAGCTTAGTAAAGGTTGAGCAGTTCTTC. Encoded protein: CASSLVKVEQFF.

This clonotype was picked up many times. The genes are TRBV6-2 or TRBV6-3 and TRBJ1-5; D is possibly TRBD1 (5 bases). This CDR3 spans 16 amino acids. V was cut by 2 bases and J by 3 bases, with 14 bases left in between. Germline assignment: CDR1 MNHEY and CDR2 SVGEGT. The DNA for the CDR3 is TGTGCCAGCAGTTACGGGCAGTTAGGGACCAATCAGCCCCAGCATTTT. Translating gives CASSYGQLGTNQPQHF.

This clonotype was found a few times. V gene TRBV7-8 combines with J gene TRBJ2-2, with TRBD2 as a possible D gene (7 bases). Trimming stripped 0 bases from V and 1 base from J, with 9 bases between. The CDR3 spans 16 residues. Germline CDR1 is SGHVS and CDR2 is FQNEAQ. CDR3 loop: CASSLAGGQNTGELFF. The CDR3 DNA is TGTGCCAGCAGCTTAGCGGGGGGGCAGAACACCGGGGAGCTGTTTTTT.

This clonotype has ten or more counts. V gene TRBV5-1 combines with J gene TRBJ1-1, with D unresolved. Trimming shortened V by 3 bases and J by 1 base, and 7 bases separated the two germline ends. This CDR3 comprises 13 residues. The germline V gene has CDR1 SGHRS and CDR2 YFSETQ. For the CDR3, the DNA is TGCGCCAGCAGCTCGGAGAAGAACACTGAAGCTTTCTTT. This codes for CASSSEKNTEAFF.